This T cell receptor beta chain was captured by sequencing in a study of beta chain features in type 1 diabetes. Study-level points and caveats: In all four CD4+ subsets, TCRB CDR3 length was significantly, moderately reduced in type 1 diabetes. Individuals with type 1 diabetes displayed fewer insertions and more deletions at VDJ junctions.

Since all of the isolated RNA was reverse transcribed, expressed TCRB transcripts were what got sequenced. Libraries were prepared by immunoSEQ multiplex PCR; TCRdb keeps only in-frame clonotypes and omits some of them. The data show about 190,000 clones, 7.8% seen once. This clone was seen only a few times. The antigen is undetermined. The CDR3 runs to 12 residues. V was cut by 8 bases and J by 8 bases, with 15 bases left in between. The germline V gene has CDR1 MDHEN and CDR2 SYDVKM. The chain links TRBV28 to TRBJ1-2, with D hard to call. The TCR was taken from a woman aged 40 to 50 with type 1 diabetes. Input material: central memory CD4+ T cells from blood. The CDR3 sequence is CASFQAIIGYTF. Written as DNA, the CDR3 is TGTGCCAGCTTCCAAGCCATTATAGGCTACACCTTC.